What follows is one T cell receptor (beta chain) and its context. The data were taken from a study of blood T cell repertoires in COVID-19. Study in general: Samples taken during acute and convalescent COVID-19 were collected in the United States, Italy and Spain.

Patients of the Seattle cohort, enrolled during active infection, were followed longitudinally. Germline CDR1 MNHNS, CDR2 SASEGT. V was clipped by 5 bases and J by 10 bases, with 18 bases between them. The CDR3 loop spans 14 amino acids. Authors' processing steps: Amplification with reference gene primers provided the estimates of nucleated cell counts. Some clones are missing from TCRdb's copy, which holds only in-frame ones; the method was immunoSEQ multiplex PCR. Clonal size and the V and J genes are those of that table, whereas D and trimming came from the DNA. The sample carries around 300,000 clones, 75% to 90% recorded once.

This sequence joins TRBV6-1 and TRBJ2-1, with a tentative D call TRBD2 (5 bases). The source material was peripheral blood. The clonotype comes from a woman aged 70-85 years with COVID-19, enrolled during active disease. The CDR3 DNA is TGTGCCAGCAGTTCTGGCAGGCCTAGAGGGGAGCAGTTCTTC. The encoded protein is CASSSGRPRGEQFF.